This TCR beta chain was retrieved from a study of PD-1 blockade in classical Hodgkin lymphoma. Study-level points and caveats: Similar baseline diversity was found in complete responders and newly diagnosed patients.

TCRdb's copy holds only in-frame clones and misses some; the assay was immunoSEQ multiplex PCR. The sample comprises under 110,000 clones, around 89% of which are singletons, and under 8% rests with the top ten. No patient escaped relapse after autologous stem cell transplantation, and brentuximab vedotin exposure varied. Best responses fell into complete response, partial response or progressive disease. This clone was observed a few times. As yet, its antigen is unknown. V was shortened by 1 base and J by 1 base, with 11 bases between the two germline ends. The CDR3 is made up of 15 amino acids. Germline V gene sequence: CDR1 SGDLS, CDR2 YYNGEE.

The source is a human donor with classical Hodgkin lymphoma. The J gene is TRBJ1-1, the V gene TRBV9, with D possibly matching TRBD1 (5 bases). The source material was peripheral blood mononuclear cells (PBMCs), sampled before the second cycle of nivolumab. CDR3 nucleotide sequence: TGTGCCAGCAGCGTATCCGTCCAGGGGAACACTGAAGCTTTCTTT. Its translation: CASSVSVQGNTEAFF.